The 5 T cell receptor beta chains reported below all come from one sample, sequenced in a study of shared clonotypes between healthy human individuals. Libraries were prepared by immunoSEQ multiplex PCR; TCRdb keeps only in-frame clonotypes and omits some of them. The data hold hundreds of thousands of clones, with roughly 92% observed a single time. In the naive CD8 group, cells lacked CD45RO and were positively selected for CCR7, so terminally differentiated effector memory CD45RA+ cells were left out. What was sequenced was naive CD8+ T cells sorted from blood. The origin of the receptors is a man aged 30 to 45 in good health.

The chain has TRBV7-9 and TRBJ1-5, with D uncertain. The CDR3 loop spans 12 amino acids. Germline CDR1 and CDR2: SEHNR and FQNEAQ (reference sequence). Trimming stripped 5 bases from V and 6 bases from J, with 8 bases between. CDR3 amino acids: CASSPAAQPQHF. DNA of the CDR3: TGTGCCAGCAGCCCAGCAGCTCAGCCCCAGCATTTT.

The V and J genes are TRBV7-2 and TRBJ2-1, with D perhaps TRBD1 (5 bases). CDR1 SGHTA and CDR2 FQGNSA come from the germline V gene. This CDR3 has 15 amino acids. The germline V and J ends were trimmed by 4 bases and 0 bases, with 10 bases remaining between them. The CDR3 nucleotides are TGTGCCAGCAGCTCGGACACCAGCTCCTACAATGAGCAGTTCTTC. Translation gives CASSSDTSSYNEQFF.

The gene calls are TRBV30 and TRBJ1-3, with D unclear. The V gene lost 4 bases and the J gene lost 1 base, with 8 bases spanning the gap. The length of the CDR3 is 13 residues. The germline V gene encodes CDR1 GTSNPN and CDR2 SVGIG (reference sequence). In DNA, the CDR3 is TGTGCCTGGAACCTTCCTTCTGGAAACACCATATATTTT. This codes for CAWNLPSGNTIYF.

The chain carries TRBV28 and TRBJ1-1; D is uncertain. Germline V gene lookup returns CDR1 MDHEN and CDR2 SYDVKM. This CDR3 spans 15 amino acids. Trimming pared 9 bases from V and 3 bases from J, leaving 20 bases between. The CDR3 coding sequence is TGTGCCAGTAGCCCCCTGGGGAGCCGGGACACTGAAGCTTTCTTT. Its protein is CASSPLGSRDTEAFF.

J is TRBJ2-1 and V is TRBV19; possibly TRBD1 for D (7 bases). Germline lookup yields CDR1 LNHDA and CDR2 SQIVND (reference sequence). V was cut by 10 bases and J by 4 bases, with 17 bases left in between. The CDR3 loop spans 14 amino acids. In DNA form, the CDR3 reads TGTGCCAAACAAACCGGGGGACAGTACAATGAGCAGTTCTTC. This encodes CAKQTGGQYNEQFF.